This TCR beta chain was sequenced for a study of T cell responses to AZD1222 COVID-19 vaccine. Overall study context: Second-dose intervals near 4 or 12 weeks were combined.

The germline V gene encodes CDR1 MDHEN and CDR2 SYDVKM. The CDR3 has 15 amino acids. V gave up 7 bases and J gave up 4 bases, with 14 bases separating them. Clones were read by immunoSEQ multiplex PCR, and TCRdb kept only the in-frame ones, dropping some. The sample yields fewer than 200,000 clones, 85% to 95% seen once. Material: peripheral blood, obtained on day 0 of AZD1222 vaccination. This TCR was sampled from an adult in good health. V and J are TRBV28 and TRBJ1-6; D is possibly TRBD1 (6 bases). CDR3 sequence (DNA): TGTGCCAGCACACTACGACAGGTTTATAATTCACCCCTCCACTTT. As protein: CASTLRQVYNSPLHF.